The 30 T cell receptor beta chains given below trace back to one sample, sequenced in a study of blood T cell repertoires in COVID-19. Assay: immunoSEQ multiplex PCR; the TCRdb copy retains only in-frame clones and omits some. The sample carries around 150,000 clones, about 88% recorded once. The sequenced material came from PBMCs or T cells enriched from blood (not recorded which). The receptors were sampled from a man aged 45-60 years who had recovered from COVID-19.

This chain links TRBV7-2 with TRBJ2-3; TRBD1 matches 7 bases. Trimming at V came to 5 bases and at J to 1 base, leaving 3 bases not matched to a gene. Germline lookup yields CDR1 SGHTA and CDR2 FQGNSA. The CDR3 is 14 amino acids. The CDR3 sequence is CASSPGQGTDTQYF. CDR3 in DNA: TGTGCCAGCAGCCCAGGACAGGGCACAGATACGCAGTATTTT.

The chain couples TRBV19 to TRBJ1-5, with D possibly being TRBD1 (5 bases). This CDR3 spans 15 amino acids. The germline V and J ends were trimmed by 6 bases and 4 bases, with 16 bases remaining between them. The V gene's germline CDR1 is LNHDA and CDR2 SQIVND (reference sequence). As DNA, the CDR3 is TGTGCCAGTAGGGGATCGACAGATGCAAATCAGCCCCAGCATTTT. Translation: CASRGSTDANQPQHF.

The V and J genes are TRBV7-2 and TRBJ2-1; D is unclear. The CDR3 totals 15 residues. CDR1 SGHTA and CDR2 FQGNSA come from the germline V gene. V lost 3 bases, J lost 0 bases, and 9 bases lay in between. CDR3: CASSLSVSSYNEQFF. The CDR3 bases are TGTGCCAGCAGCTTGTCAGTCAGCTCCTACAATGAGCAGTTCTTC.

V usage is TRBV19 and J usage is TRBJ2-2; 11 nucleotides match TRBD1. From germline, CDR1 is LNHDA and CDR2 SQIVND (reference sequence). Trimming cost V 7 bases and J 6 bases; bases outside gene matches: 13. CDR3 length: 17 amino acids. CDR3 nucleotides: TGTGCCAGTACTTCCGGGACAGGGGGGCCATATGCCGGGGAGCTGTTTTTT. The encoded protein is CASTSGTGGPYAGELFF. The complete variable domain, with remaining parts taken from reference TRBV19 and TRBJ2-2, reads DGGITQSPKYLFRKEGQNVTLSCEQNLNHDAMYWYRQDPGQGLRLIYYSQIVNDFQKGDIAEGYSVSREKKESFPLTVTSAQKNPTAFYLCASTSGTGGPYAGELFFGEGSRLTVL.

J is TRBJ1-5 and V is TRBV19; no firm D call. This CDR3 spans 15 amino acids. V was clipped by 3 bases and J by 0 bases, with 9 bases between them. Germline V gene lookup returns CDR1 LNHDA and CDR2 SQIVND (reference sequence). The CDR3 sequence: CASSIQDSSNQPQHF. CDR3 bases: TGTGCCAGTAGTATTCAGGACTCTAGCAATCAGCCCCAGCATTTT.

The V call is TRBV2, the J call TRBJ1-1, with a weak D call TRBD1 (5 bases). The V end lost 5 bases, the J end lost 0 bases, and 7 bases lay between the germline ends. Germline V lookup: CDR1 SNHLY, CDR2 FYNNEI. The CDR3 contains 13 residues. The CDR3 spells CASSRQMNTEAFF. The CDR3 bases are TGTGCCAGCAGTCGACAGATGAACACTGAAGCTTTCTTT.

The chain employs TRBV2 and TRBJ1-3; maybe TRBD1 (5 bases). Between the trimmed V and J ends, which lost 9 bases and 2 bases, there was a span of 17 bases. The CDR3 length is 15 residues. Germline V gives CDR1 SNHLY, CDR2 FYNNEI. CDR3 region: CASQRQNVPGNTIYF. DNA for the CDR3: TGTGCCAGTCAACGACAGAACGTCCCTGGAAACACCATATATTTT.

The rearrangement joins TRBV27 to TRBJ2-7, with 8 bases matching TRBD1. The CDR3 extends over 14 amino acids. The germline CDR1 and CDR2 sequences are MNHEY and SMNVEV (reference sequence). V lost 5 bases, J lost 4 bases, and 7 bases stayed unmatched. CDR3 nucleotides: TGTGCCAGCAGTCCGTGGACAGGGCATTACGAGCAGTACTTC. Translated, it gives CASSPWTGHYEQYF.

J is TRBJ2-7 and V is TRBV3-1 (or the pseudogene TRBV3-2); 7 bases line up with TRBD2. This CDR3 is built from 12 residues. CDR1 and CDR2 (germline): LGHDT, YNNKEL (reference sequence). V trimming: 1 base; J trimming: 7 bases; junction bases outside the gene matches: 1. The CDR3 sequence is CASSQVGGEQYF. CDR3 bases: TGTGCCAGCAGCCAAGTCGGGGGGGAGCAGTACTTC.

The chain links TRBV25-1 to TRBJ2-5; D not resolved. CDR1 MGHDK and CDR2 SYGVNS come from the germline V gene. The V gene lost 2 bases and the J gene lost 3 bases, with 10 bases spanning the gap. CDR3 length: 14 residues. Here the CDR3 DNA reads TGTGCCAGCAGTGAACCGACACCGAAAGAGACCCAGTACTTC. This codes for CASSEPTPKETQYF.

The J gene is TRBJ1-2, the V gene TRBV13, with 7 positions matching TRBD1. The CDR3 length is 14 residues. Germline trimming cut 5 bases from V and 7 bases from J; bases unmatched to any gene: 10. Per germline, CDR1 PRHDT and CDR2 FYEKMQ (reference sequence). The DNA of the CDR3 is TGTGCCAGCAGCCAGGGAAGGGGGCAAGTTGGCTACACCTTC. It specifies CASSQGRGQVGYTF.

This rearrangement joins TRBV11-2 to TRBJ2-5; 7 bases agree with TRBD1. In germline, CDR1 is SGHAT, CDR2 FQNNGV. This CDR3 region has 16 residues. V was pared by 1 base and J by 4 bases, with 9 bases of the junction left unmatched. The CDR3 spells CASSLAVTGIGETQYF. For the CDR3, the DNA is TGTGCCAGCAGCTTAGCAGTGACAGGGATAGGAGAGACCCAGTACTTC.

The CDR3 DNA is TGTGCCAGCAGCCTCAGGAACACTGAAGCTTTCTTT. Translating it yields CASSLRNTEAFF. The V call is TRBV5-6, the J call TRBJ1-1, with D unresolved. This CDR3 comprises 12 residues. CDR1 is SGHDT, CDR2 YYEEEE, per germline. Between the trimmed V and J ends, which lost 4 bases and 1 base, there was a span of 5 bases.

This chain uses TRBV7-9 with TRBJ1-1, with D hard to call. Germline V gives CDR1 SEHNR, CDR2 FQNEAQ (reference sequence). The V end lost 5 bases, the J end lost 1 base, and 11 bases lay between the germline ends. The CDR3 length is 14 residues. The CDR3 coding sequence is TGTGCCAGCAGCCCCCTGAATAGGAACACTGAAGCTTTCTTT. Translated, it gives CASSPLNRNTEAFF.

Here the CDR3 DNA reads TGCGCCAGCAGCCAAGACACCGGGAGGGCAGGCTACACCTTC. Translating it yields CASSQDTGRAGYTF. V usage is TRBV4-3 and J usage is TRBJ1-2; no definite D call. The CDR3 totals 14 residues. V lost 0 bases and J lost 8, with 13 bases in between. The germline V gene encodes CDR1 LGHNA and CDR2 YSLEER.

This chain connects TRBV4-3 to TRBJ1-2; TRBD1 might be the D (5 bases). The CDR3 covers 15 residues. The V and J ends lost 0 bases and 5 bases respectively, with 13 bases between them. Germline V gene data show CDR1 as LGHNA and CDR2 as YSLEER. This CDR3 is CASSQDRQGFYGYTF. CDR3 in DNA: TGCGCCAGCAGCCAAGACCGGCAGGGTTTTTATGGCTACACCTTC.

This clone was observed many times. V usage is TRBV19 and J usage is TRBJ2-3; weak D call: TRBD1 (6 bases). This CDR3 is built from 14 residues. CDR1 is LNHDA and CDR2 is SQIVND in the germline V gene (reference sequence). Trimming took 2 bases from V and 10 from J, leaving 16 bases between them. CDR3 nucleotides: TGTGCCAGTAGTATATCGCCAGGGGTAGGGGCGCAGTATTTT. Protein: CASSISPGVGAQYF.

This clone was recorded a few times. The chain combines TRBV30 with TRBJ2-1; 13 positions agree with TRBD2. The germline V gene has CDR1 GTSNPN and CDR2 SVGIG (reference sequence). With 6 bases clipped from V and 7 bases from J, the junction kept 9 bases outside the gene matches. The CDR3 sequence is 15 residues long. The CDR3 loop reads CACLDTSGGGNEQFF. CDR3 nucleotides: TGTGCCTGCCTGGATACTAGCGGGGGGGGGAATGAGCAGTTCTTC.

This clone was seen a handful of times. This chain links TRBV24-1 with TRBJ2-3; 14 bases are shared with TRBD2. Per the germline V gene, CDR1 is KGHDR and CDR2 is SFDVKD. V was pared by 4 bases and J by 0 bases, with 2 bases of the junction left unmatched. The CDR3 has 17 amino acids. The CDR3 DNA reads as TGTGCCACCAGTGAACGGACTAGCGGGAGGAGCACAGATACGCAGTATTTT. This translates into CATSERTSGRSTDTQYF.

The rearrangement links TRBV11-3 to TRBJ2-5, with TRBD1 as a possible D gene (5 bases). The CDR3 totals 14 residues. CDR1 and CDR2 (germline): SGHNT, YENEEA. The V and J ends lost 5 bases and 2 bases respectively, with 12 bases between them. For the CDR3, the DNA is TGTGCCAGCAGCCATATGACAGTACAAGAGACCCAGTACTTC. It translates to CASSHMTVQETQYF.

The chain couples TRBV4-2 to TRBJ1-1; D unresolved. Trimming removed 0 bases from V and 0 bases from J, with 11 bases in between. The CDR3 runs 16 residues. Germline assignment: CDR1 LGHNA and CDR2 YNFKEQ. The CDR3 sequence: CASSQEPHPMNTEAFF. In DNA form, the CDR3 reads TGTGCCAGCAGCCAAGAGCCCCATCCTATGAACACTGAAGCTTTCTTT.

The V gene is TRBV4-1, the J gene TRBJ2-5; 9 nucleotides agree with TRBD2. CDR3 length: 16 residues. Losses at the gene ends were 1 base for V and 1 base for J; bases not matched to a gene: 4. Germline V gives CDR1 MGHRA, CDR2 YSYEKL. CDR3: CASSQAPAGGQETQYF. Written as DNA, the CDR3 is TGCGCCAGCAGCCAAGCCCCAGCGGGGGGCCAAGAGACCCAGTACTTC.

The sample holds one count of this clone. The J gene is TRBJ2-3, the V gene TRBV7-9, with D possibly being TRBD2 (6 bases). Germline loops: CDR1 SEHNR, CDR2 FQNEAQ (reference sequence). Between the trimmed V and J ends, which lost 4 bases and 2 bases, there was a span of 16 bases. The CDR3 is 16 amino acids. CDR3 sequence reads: CASSSPGLRDTDTQYF. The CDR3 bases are TGTGCCAGCAGCTCACCGGGACTTAGAGACACAGATACGCAGTATTTT.

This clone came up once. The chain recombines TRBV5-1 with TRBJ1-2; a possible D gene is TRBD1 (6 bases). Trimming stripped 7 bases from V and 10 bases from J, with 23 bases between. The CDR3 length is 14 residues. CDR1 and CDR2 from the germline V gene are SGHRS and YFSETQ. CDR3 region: CASRTEIIARVYTF. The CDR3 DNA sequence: TGCGCCAGCCGGACAGAAATTATTGCCCGAGTCTACACCTTC.

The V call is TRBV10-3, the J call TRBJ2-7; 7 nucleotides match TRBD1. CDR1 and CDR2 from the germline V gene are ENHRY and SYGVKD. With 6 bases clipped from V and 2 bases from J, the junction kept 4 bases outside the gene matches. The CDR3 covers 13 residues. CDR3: CAIRGDSPYEQYF. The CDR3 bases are TGTGCCATCAGGGGGGACAGTCCCTACGAGCAGTACTTC.

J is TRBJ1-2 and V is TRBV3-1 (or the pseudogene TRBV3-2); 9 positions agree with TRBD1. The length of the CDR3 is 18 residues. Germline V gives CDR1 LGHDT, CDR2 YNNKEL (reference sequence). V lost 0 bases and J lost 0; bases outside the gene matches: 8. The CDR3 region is CASSQDFAQGATNYGYTF. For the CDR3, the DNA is TGTGCCAGCAGCCAAGATTTTGCACAGGGGGCGACTAACTATGGCTACACCTTC.

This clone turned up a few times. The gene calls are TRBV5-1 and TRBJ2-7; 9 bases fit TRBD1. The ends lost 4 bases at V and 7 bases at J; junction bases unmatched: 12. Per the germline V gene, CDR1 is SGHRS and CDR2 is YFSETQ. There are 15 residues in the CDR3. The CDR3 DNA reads TGCGCCAGCAGCGCATCCCTGGGACAGGGAAGTGAGCAGTACTTC. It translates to CASSASLGQGSEQYF.

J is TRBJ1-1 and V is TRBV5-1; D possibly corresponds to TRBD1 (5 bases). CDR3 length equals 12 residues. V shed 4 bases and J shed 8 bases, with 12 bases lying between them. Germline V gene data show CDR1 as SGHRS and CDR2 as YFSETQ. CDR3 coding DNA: TGCGCCAGCAGCATAACGGCAGGGGAAGCTTTCTTT. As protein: CASSITAGEAFF. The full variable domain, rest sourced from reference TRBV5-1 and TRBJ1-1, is KAGVTQTPRYLIKTRGQQVTLSCSPISGHRSVSWYQQTPGQGLQFLFEYFSETQRNKGNFPGRFSGRQFSNSRSEMNVSTLELGDSALYLCASSITAGEAFFGQGTRLTVV.

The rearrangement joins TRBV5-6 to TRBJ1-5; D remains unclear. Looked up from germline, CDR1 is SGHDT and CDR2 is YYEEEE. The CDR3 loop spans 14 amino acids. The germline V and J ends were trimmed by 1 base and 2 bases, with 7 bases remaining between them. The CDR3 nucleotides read TGTGCCAGCAGCTTGTACAGCCGCAATCAGCCCCAGCATTTT. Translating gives CASSLYSRNQPQHF.

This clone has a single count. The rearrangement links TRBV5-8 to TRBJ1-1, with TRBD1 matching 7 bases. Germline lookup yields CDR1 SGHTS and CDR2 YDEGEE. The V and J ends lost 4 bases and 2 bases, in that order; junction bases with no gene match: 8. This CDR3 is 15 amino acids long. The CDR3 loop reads CASSVTGVLNTEAFF. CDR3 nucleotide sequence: TGTGCCAGCAGCGTCACAGGGGTCTTAAACACTGAAGCTTTCTTT.